Following are 10 T cell receptor beta chains from one sample sequenced in a study of blood T cell repertoires in COVID-19. Here immunoSEQ multiplex PCR was the method, and the copy in TCRdb shows in-frame clones only, minus some. The sample holds under 250,000 clones, roughly 80% seen once. Material for sequencing was peripheral blood. The receptors were gathered from a woman between 18 and 29 years old with acute or convalescent COVID-19.

CDR3 loop: CATADAMNTEAFF. The CDR3 nucleotides read TGTGCCACCGCGGATGCTATGAACACTGAAGCTTTCTTT. The rearrangement uses TRBV19 and TRBJ1-1; D is uncertain. CDR3 length: 13 residues. Trimming pared 10 bases from V and 0 bases from J, leaving 12 bases between. Per germline, CDR1 LNHDA and CDR2 SQIVND (reference sequence).

The rearrangement links TRBV18 to TRBJ1-5, with TRBD1 identical over 7 bases. Germline trimming cut 4 bases from V and 6 bases from J; bases unmatched to any gene: 6. Germline CDR1 and CDR2: KGHSH and LQKENI. There are 14 residues in the CDR3. Here the CDR3 DNA reads TGTGCCAGCTCACTGACAGGGACCTCTCAGCCCCAGCATTTT. Translating gives CASSLTGTSQPQHF.

The chain couples TRBV5-1 to TRBJ2-5; 7 bases match TRBD1. The CDR3 has 15 amino acids. Germline CDR1 SGHRS, CDR2 YFSETQ. V shed 3 bases and J 1 base; nucleotides not matched to a gene: 6. CDR3 nucleotide sequence: TGCGCCAGCAGCTCCTACACAGGGGTCCAAGAGACCCAGTACTTC. Its protein is CASSSYTGVQETQYF.

This chain joins TRBV7-2 and TRBJ2-7; D possibly corresponds to TRBD2 (6 bases). The V end was cut by 2 bases, the J end by 7 bases, with 15 bases between. The V gene's germline CDR1 is SGHTA and CDR2 FQGNSA. The length of the CDR3 is 14 residues. The CDR3 reads CASSLSWEAGEQYF. For the CDR3, the DNA is TGTGCCAGCAGCTTATCATGGGAGGCGGGAGAGCAGTACTTC. The complete variable domain, with remaining parts taken from reference TRBV7-2 and TRBJ2-7, reads GAGVSQSPSNKVTEKGKDVELRCDPISGHTALYWYRQSLGQGLEFLIYFQGNSAPDKSGLPSDRFSAERTGGSVSTLTIQRTQQEDSAVYLCASSLSWEAGEQYFGPGTRLTVT.

The chain recombines TRBV27 with TRBJ1-5; D unclear. The CDR3 is made up of 12 amino acids. V shed 6 bases and J shed 4 bases, with 7 bases lying between them. The germline V gene encodes CDR1 MNHEY and CDR2 SMNVEV (reference sequence). The CDR3 nucleotides are TGTGCCAGCAGCCAATTGAATCAGCCCCAGCATTTT. Translated, it gives CASSQLNQPQHF.

The J gene is TRBJ2-1, the V gene TRBV24-1; possibly TRBD2 for D (6 bases). This CDR3 is 17 amino acids long. Germline-derived CDR1 and CDR2 are KGHDR and SFDVKD. The V and J ends lost 0 bases and 1 base respectively, with 12 bases between them. CDR3 region: CATSDLRSGFSYNEQFF. DNA of the CDR3: TGTGCCACCAGTGATTTGAGAAGCGGGTTTTCCTACAATGAGCAGTTCTTC.

The chain carries TRBV18 and TRBJ2-7; TRBD1 matches 7 bases. The CDR3 runs 14 residues. The V gene's germline CDR1 is KGHSH and CDR2 LQKENI. Trimming at V came to 6 bases and at J to 5 bases, leaving 10 bases not matched to a gene. For the CDR3, the DNA is TGTGCCAGCTCCAAGACAGGGTTGGAGAACGAGCAGTACTTC. Protein sequence: CASSKTGLENEQYF.

The chain joins TRBV6-5 to TRBJ2-5; 9 nucleotides align to TRBD1. The CDR3 is 15 residues long. The V gene's germline CDR1 is MNHEY and CDR2 SVGAGI. With V trimmed by 0 bases and J by 4 bases, 3 bases remained unmatched. CDR3 sequence reads: CASSYSGQGRETQYF. CDR3 sequence (DNA): TGTGCCAGCAGTTACTCCGGACAGGGGAGAGAGACCCAGTACTTC.

The V gene is TRBV5-1, the J gene TRBJ2-3; the D is unclear. Trimming removed 0 bases from V and 2 bases from J, with 10 bases in between. Germline assignment: CDR1 SGHRS and CDR2 YFSETQ. The CDR3 covers 15 residues. The CDR3 region has the DNA TGCGCCAGCAGCTTGGGCGATCGGGTCACAGATACGCAGTATTTT. Protein product: CASSLGDRVTDTQYF. Full variable domain (missing parts from reference TRBV5-1 and TRBJ2-3): KAGVTQTPRYLIKTRGQQVTLSCSPISGHRSVSWYQQTPGQGLQFLFEYFSETQRNKGNFPGRFSGRQFSNSRSEMNVSTLELGDSALYLCASSLGDRVTDTQYFGPGTRLTVL.

V is TRBV2 and J is TRBJ2-1, with TRBD2 matching 15 bases. V was clipped by 6 bases and J by 12 bases; unmatched bases: 6. CDR3 length: 14 amino acids. From germline, CDR1 is SNHLY and CDR2 FYNNEI. The CDR3 region is CASRPGLAGGRQFF. As DNA, the CDR3 is TGTGCCAGCAGGCCGGGACTAGCGGGAGGAAGGCAGTTCTTC. Looking up the rest from reference TRBV2 and TRBJ2-1 gives the full variable domain: EPEVTQTPSHQVTQMGQEVILRCVPISNHLYFYWYRQILGQKVEFLVSFYNNEISEKSEIFDDQFSVERPDGSNFTLKIRSTKLEDSAMYFCASRPGLAGGRQFFGPGTRLTVL.